The sequence of this T cell receptor beta chain was determined in a study of blood T cell repertoires in COVID-19. In the study overall: Both acute and convalescent COVID-19 samples were obtained from the United States, Italy and Spain.

Per the study methods: Estimated nucleated cell counts came from reference gene primer amplification. Profiling relied on immunoSEQ multiplex PCR, and the TCRdb table lists in-frame clones only, not all of them. The V and J calls and the clone size are those of that table, but D and trimming were determined from the DNA. The sample lists 100,000 or so clones, 65% to 90% occurring once. This CDR3 contains 17 residues. V shed 6 bases and J 0 bases; nucleotides not matched to a gene: 11. Germline CDR1 and CDR2: LNHDA and SQIVND (reference sequence). The receptor's source is a man aged 55 to 70 with acute or convalescent COVID-19. The chain is built from TRBV19 and TRBJ1-3; TRBD1 matches at 7 bases. The material sequenced was peripheral blood. The CDR3 reads CASRAGGKSDSGNTIYF. CDR3 in DNA: TGTGCCAGTAGGGCAGGGGGAAAGTCCGACTCTGGAAACACCATATATTTT.